This T cell receptor (beta chain) was identified during a study of T cell responses to AZD1222 COVID-19 vaccine (TCRdb year 2021). For the study in its entirety: AZD1222 recipients whose second dose came at about 4 weeks and those whose second dose came at about 12 weeks were combined into one group, since spike-specific TCR depth and breadth did not differ between the two schedules. Enrollment into the trials was organized by age into subgroups of 18-55, 56-69 and 70-plus years, and those subgroups contained roughly 160, 29 and 62 TCR-sequenced participants, respectively. TCR sequencing covered roughly 230 trial participants: roughly 200 given two doses of AZD1222 and 26 given two doses of MenACWY control vaccine.

Sequences MRHNA (CDR1) and SNTAGT (CDR2) are obtained from the germline V gene. The junction shows trimming of 8 bases on V and 14 bases on J, plus 25 bases between the germline ends. The CDR3 runs 15 residues from the cysteine to the phenylalanine. The CDR3 DNA has 45 bases and is translated from base 1. Study-wide findings and limitations: The 56-69-year group was small, and its depth increase did not reach significance, likely because of low power. Reportedly, almost half of the unique spike-specific TCRs recognized epitopes lying outside the regions that are mutated in the B.1.351 and B.1.1.7 variants. The vaccine-associated CD4 TCRs covered the entire spike protein, and the dominant responses fell in regions 160-218 and 743-854. Because no day 14 peak-response samples were available, the repertoires could be characterized only after the peak T cell response. Participants were mostly white British, with more females than males. The authors suggested clonal diversity may have been underestimated. Conclusions about previously exposed vaccinees are limited, since just a handful of AZD1222 recipients were seropositive for SARS-CoV-2 at baseline. After two AZD1222 doses, both the breadth and the depth of spike-specific TCRs were significantly higher than at day 0 and than in MenACWY recipients.

The CDR3 regions of human TCRbeta chains were analyzed by immunosequencing. As for the authors' bioinformatics: Repertoire TCRs were checked for matches against a reference library of SARS-CoV-2-specific TCRs that had been generated using the MIRA antigen-specificity platform. Breadth meant the fraction of unique TCRs that were SARS-CoV-2-associated, whereas depth meant the fraction of total T cells that were SARS-CoV-2-associated. Using the MIRA data, each spike-specific TCR was assigned both to the spike region to which the TCR was reactive and to a CD4 or CD8 class. Log10-transformed breadth and depth values were compared by one-way ANOVA with Sidak's multiple comparisons tests. This is the immuneACCESS table as TCRdb keeps it, with only in-frame sequences that have V and J called. A part of the clones is gone; compared with another copy, unresolved V genes explain less than half, and the rest is unexplained. Clone size and the V and J calls come from that table; the DNA yielded D and trimming. Present in this sample are about 150,000 clones, 85% to 95% of which were seen just once. The ten largest make up roughly 1.7% of the sample.

Taken with the paper, the label for time point translates to: baseline before first vaccination. Samples from vaccinated people were obtained from the UK trials COV001 and COV002, which included a single-blind randomized controlled phase 2/3 trial of AZD1222 (ChAdOx1 nCoV-19) in healthy adults. Trial participant PBMC samples were collected at day 0 and day 28 after the second dose for TCRbeta chain sequencing. As concerns this clone: It has no known antigen specificity. Within one base of it there is no much larger clone, and no base qualities were kept.

This receptor was taken from an adult in good health. The V gene is TRBV6-4 and the J gene is TRBJ1-6, and the D gene may be TRBD1, 5 bases matching. The input for sequencing was peripheral blood, taken on day 0 of AZD1222 vaccination. The CDR3 amino acid sequence is: CASWSPGLINSALHF. The DNA sequence is TGTGCCAGCTGGTCCCCGGGACTCATAAATTCGGCCCTCCACTTT.